Sequencing of this T cell receptor beta chain was carried out in a study of molecular identifiers for immune sequencing clone quantification. Study-wide results and caveats: Under 1% of molecules in naive cells, but over 99% of effector molecules, belonged to clones above 20 RNA copies.

Libraries of bulk TCR were made by previously described methods (with listed TCR primers). TCRdb re-called the PCR reads with MiXCR, one entry per CDR3 protein. Of under 75,000 distinct CDR3 sequences listed, about 20% were seen once; the top ten hold about 1.3%. Trimming removed 10 bases from V and 0 bases from J; junction bases left unmatched: 15. CDR3 size: 16 residues. Germline CDR1 is SGDLS and CDR2 is YYNGEE. About this clonotype itself: Antigen specificity is unknown.

Sorting isolated naive CD8 T cells as CD8+CD4-CCR7+CD45RA+ events. The sample taken for sequencing was naive CD8+ T cells from blood, with Jurkat cell RNA spiked in. Subset meaning: FACS-sorted CD8+CD4-CCR7+CD45RA+ naive T cells. This receptor was obtained from a human donor in good health. Some libraries in this study had Jurkat cell RNA spiked in. V usage is TRBV9 and J usage is TRBJ1-2; 7 nucleotides align to TRBD1. The CDR3 sequence: CALLGEGAPSNYGYTF. In nucleotides, the CDR3 is TGTGCCCTACTCGGGGAGGGGGCCCCTTCTAACTATGGCTACACCTTC.